The 20 T cell receptor beta chains given below trace back to one sample, sequenced in a study of blood T cell repertoires in COVID-19. Assay: immunoSEQ multiplex PCR; the TCRdb copy retains only in-frame clones and omits some. Of roughly 95,000 clones listed, approximately 82% are singletons. Material: peripheral blood. The receptors shown here come from a man aged 50 or older with active or convalescent COVID-19.

J is TRBJ2-2 and V is TRBV7-2; tentatively, D is TRBD2 (6 bases). The V end lost 2 bases, the J end lost 6 bases, and 10 bases lay between the germline ends. The CDR3 is 14 amino acids. Germline V gives CDR1 SGHTA, CDR2 FQGNSA. In nucleotides, the CDR3 is TGTGCCAGCAGCTTATCTTCGGGGGCCGGGGAGCTGTTTTTT. Translated: CASSLSSGAGELFF.

The chain links TRBV5-8 to TRBJ2-3; 10 bases agree with TRBD1. The CDR3 covers 16 residues. V shed 4 bases and J 5 bases; nucleotides not matched to a gene: 10. Germline V gives CDR1 SGHTS, CDR2 YDEGEE. The chain's CDR3 is CASSQHGTGVEDTQYF. CDR3 nucleotide sequence: TGTGCCAGCAGCCAGCACGGGACAGGGGTGGAAGATACGCAGTATTTT.

CDR3: CASSVDGGLSNQPQHF. As DNA, the CDR3 is TGTGCCAGCAGCGTTGACGGAGGCCTTAGCAATCAGCCCCAGCATTTT. The rearrangement uses TRBV7-6 and TRBJ1-5; D not certain. Germline CDR1 reads SGHVS; CDR2 reads FNYEAQ. This CDR3 is built from 16 residues. Trimming pared 5 bases from V and 0 bases from J, leaving 14 bases between.

The chain carries TRBV14 and TRBJ2-1; 7 bases agree with TRBD2. This CDR3 spans 15 amino acids. V shed 6 bases and J 2 bases; nucleotides not matched to a gene: 7. CDR1 is SGHDN, CDR2 FVKESK, per germline. CDR3 coding DNA: TGTGCCAGCAGGCGAAGCGGGGTGGCCTACAATGAGCAGTTCTTC. This codes for CASRRSGVAYNEQFF.

The chain's CDR3 is CSVVPGQGLAEQYF. As DNA, the CDR3 is TGCAGCGTTGTTCCGGGACAGGGATTGGCCGAGCAGTACTTC. This sequence joins TRBV29-1 and TRBJ2-7; 9 nucleotides agree with TRBD1. The CDR3 sequence is 14 residues long. V was clipped by 4 bases and J by 6 bases; unmatched bases: 10. Germline V gene data show CDR1 as SQVTM and CDR2 as ANQGSEA.

The CDR3 loop is CASGGGVDTEAFF. The CDR3, as DNA: TGTGCCAGCGGAGGCGGGGTCGACACTGAAGCTTTCTTT. The chain uses TRBV6-6 and TRBJ1-1; no clear D gene. The CDR3 totals 13 residues. Trimming shortened V by 8 bases and J by 3 bases, and 13 bases separated the two germline ends. Germline V gene lookup returns CDR1 MNHNY and CDR2 SVGAGI (reference sequence).

The chain joins TRBV5-1 to TRBJ2-3; the D gene is possibly TRBD1 (5 bases). The ends were cut back, 0 bases at V and 3 bases at J, with 14 bases in the middle. CDR3 length: 16 amino acids. Germline V gene lookup returns CDR1 SGHRS and CDR2 YFSETQ. The chain's CDR3 is CASSLDPPPGTDTQYF. Here the CDR3 DNA reads TGCGCCAGCAGCTTGGACCCCCCTCCAGGGACAGATACGCAGTATTTT.

This chain connects TRBV5-1 to TRBJ2-7; 7 bases line up with TRBD1. V shed 1 base and J 5 bases; nucleotides not matched to a gene: 6. The germline V gene has CDR1 SGHRS and CDR2 YFSETQ. The CDR3 runs 14 residues. CDR3 DNA sequence: TGCGCCAGCAGCTTGTTAGACAGGGAGAACGAGCAGTACTTC. This translates into CASSLLDRENEQYF. Based on the CDR3 plus reference TRBV5-1 and TRBJ2-7, the full variable domain is KAGVTQTPRYLIKTRGQQVTLSCSPISGHRSVSWYQQTPGQGLQFLFEYFSETQRNKGNFPGRFSGRQFSNSRSEMNVSTLELGDSALYLCASSLLDRENEQYFGPGTRLTVT.

The rearrangement uses TRBV19 and TRBJ1-1; D is ambiguous. The CDR3 covers 11 residues. V lost 2 bases, J lost 8 bases, and 6 bases lay in between. Germline loops: CDR1 LNHDA, CDR2 SQIVND (reference sequence). CDR3 sequence: CASSINREAFF. Written as DNA, the CDR3 is TGTGCCAGTAGTATAAACAGAGAAGCTTTCTTT.

This sequence joins TRBV10-2 and TRBJ1-1; 8 bases are shared with TRBD1. Germline CDR1 reads WSHSY; CDR2 reads SAAADI. The CDR3 has 16 residues. J lost 0 bases, V lost 4 bases, and 7 bases had no gene match. In nucleotides, the CDR3 is TGCGCCAGCAGTGCGTCGGACAGGGTAGTGAACACTGAAGCTTTCTTT. This translates into CASSASDRVVNTEAFF.

The V gene is TRBV5-1, the J gene TRBJ1-6, with 8 bases aligning to TRBD1. CDR1 and CDR2 from the germline V gene are SGHRS and YFSETQ. V shed 5 bases, J shed 8 bases, and the junction held 12 bases outside the gene matches. CDR3 length: 16 amino acids. The CDR3 here is CASRLRTGLSDSPLHF. The DNA of the CDR3 is TGCGCCAGCAGACTTAGGACAGGGCTATCTGATTCACCCCTCCACTTT.

The chain combines TRBV6-5 with TRBJ2-3; tentatively, D is TRBD1 (5 bases). Between the trimmed V and J ends, which lost 0 bases and 0 bases, there was a span of 10 bases. CDR1 is MNHEY, CDR2 SVGAGI, per germline. The CDR3 spans 16 residues. CDR3 in DNA: TGTGCCAGCAGTTACTCGAGGCAGGGTAGCACAGATACGCAGTATTTT. This translates into CASSYSRQGSTDTQYF.

The chain combines TRBV6-5 with TRBJ2-3; no clear D gene. CDR1 MNHEY and CDR2 SVGAGI come from the germline V gene. CDR3 length: 13 amino acids. Trimming cost V 6 bases and J 0 bases, with 7 bases left between them. The DNA for the CDR3 is TGTGCCAGCAGGTCCCTTAGCACAGATACGCAGTATTTT. Its protein is CASRSLSTDTQYF.

CDR3: CASSPTGERGGYTF. CDR3 DNA sequence: TGTGCCAGCAGCCCCACCGGGGAGCGGGGTGGCTACACCTTC. The V call is TRBV28, the J call TRBJ1-2; D is uncertain. V was cut by 6 bases and J by 7 bases, with 18 bases left in between. The CDR3 totals 14 residues. Per the germline V gene, CDR1 is MDHEN and CDR2 is SYDVKM.

The V call is TRBV10-1, the J call TRBJ1-6; maybe TRBD1 (6 bases). The length of the CDR3 is 15 residues. With 3 bases removed from V and 7 bases from J, the gap between germline ends came to 13 bases. Germline lookup yields CDR1 WNHNN and CDR2 SYGVQD (reference sequence). Written as DNA, the CDR3 is TGCGCCAGCAGTGACGAACAGGGATTCAATTCACCCCTCCACTTT. Translated, it gives CASSDEQGFNSPLHF.

The gene calls are TRBV5-4 and TRBJ2-6; D call uncertain. The CDR3 has 17 amino acids. Per the germline V gene, CDR1 is SGHNT and CDR2 is YYREEE (reference sequence). V was trimmed by 5 bases and J by 0 bases, leaving 15 bases between them. The DNA for the CDR3 is TGTGCCAGCAGTCTATCCACGATCGGCTCTGGGGCCAACGTCCTGACTTTC. Protein: CASSLSTIGSGANVLTF. The full variable domain, its missing parts supplied by reference TRBV5-4 and TRBJ2-6, is ETGVTQSPTHLIKTRGQQVTLRCSSQSGHNTVSWYQQALGQGPQFIFQYYREEENGRGNFPPRFSGLQFPNYSSELNVNALELDDSALYLCASSLSTIGSGANVLTFGAGSRLTVL.

The chain has TRBV7-9 and TRBJ2-3; 11 nucleotides line up with TRBD2. This CDR3 is built from 19 residues. Germline V gene data show CDR1 as SEHNR and CDR2 as FQNEAQ (reference sequence). Losses at the gene ends were 1 base for V and 0 bases for J; bases not matched to a gene: 9. This CDR3 reads CASSLGTSGGVTSTDTQYF. The CDR3 DNA follows: TGTGCCAGCAGCTTAGGTACTAGCGGGGGTGTTACTAGCACAGATACGCAGTATTTT.

The chain links TRBV6-5 to TRBJ1-1; D might be TRBD1 (6 bases). Germline CDR1 reads MNHEY; CDR2 reads SVGAGI. The CDR3 runs to 15 residues. V lost 2 bases and J 3 bases, leaving 13 bases between the germline ends. In DNA form, the CDR3 reads TGTGCCAGCAGTTACGGGGGCTCCTTTTACACTGAAGCTTTCTTT. Its protein is CASSYGGSFYTEAFF.

The rearrangement links TRBV6-1 to TRBJ1-1, with D possibly matching TRBD1 (5 bases). The CDR3 has 16 residues. Germline CDR1 and CDR2: MNHNS and SASEGT. V shed 0 bases and J shed 5 bases, with 16 bases lying between them. CDR3 sequence reads: CASSEARGEVATEAFF. The CDR3 DNA sequence: TGTGCCAGCAGTGAAGCGCGGGGGGAGGTGGCGACTGAAGCTTTCTTT.

The V and J genes are TRBV3-1 (or the pseudogene TRBV3-2) and TRBJ2-2; 8 bases agree with TRBD2. This CDR3 contains 19 residues. Germline lookup yields CDR1 LGHDT and CDR2 YNNKEL (reference sequence). With V trimmed by 4 bases and J by 0 bases, 13 bases remained unmatched. CDR3 region: CASSRPWGSGATNTGELFF. As DNA, the CDR3 is TGTGCCAGCAGCCGTCCTTGGGGTAGCGGGGCGACGAACACCGGGGAGCTGTTTTTT.